This T cell receptor (beta chain) originates from a study of shared clonotypes between healthy human individuals (dated by TCRdb to 2019 to 2021). A note on the overall study: A couple of women and a few men aged 18 to 49 years were included in the cohort. Per donor, three plates each were used for CD4 naive and CD4 memory, two for CD8 naive, and one for CD8 memory. The study deeply sequenced blood TCR repertoires of 5 or 6 healthy adults to estimate repertoire size and the extent of clonotype sharing between individuals. To increase sequencing depth and limit assay-specific biases, different laboratories used diverse techniques to prepare libraries and sequence TCR repertoires. Per donor, leukapheresis produced somewhere between about 0.85 and 10 billion PBMCs. The investigation overall reported the following: Compared with non-shared clonotypes, the clonotypes found in all four sorted-subset donors had higher generation probabilities. Because the study included a small number of donors, the genetic and exposure-history diversity represented was limited. Larger estimated clonotype richness was generally found for naive subsets than for memory subsets. Sampling was restricted to blood, and TCR repertoires in tissues likely differ from the TCR repertoires found in blood. Sharing across a few donors was observed for approximately 5% of naive CD4, under 4% of naive CD8, 2% to 2.5% of memory CD4, and over 0.3% of memory CD8 clonotypes. Pairwise subsampling indicated that sequencing depth was expected to affect the degree of clonotype sharing among donors. Rarefaction of sorted-subset datasets indicated incomplete sequencing despite the large sequencing depth.

The donors were healthy, HIV-negative adults with no recently reported acute infections or vaccinations. Every donor was a Caucasian adult living in Nashville, Tennessee, USA. CD4+ T cells were enriched by magnetic negative selection; naive cells were then positively selected on CD45RA, and the negative fraction formed the memory subset. After blood collection by leukapheresis, PBMCs were isolated using Ficoll-Histopaque density gradient centrifugation and then cryopreserved in the vapor phase of liquid nitrogen. Analytical flow cytometry was used to check the purity and quantity of each magnetically sorted T cell population. Each sorted fraction had its genomic DNA isolated and then quantified by UV absorbance on a Nanodrop 2000c. Comment on this clone: No cognate antigen has been identified for it. One base away there is no much larger clone; base qualities are not given.

TCR CDR3 regions were amplified from genomic DNA by multiplex PCR using the deep immunoSEQ assay. Genomic DNA extracted from each cell subset was distributed evenly over all wells of several immunoSEQ 96-well plates, and each plate served as one replicate. Each replicate PCR for sorted subsets received about 180 ng genomic DNA, equal to roughly 29,000 T cell genomes. Purified libraries were quantified with a Qubit 3.0 fluorometer, sized on a Bioanalyzer 2100, and re-quantified with the KAPA Library Quantification kit. Each immunoSEQ 96-well plate was sequenced on its own single-read 150-cycle Illumina NextSeq 550 flow cell. Concerning the study's data processing: Because the immunoSEQ output included only junctional sequences and no quality scores, the filtering could not be the same as the filtering used for full-length reads. Sequences were annotated with PyIR, a Python wrapper for IgBLAST v1.9, and V/J genes and CDR3 were assigned using IMGT germline references. Reads with weak V/J assignments (E-value above 1e-6), missing CDR3, stop codons, out-of-frame junctions, or ambiguous translated residues were removed. V3J clonotypes were defined by identical inferred V gene, J gene, and CDR3 amino acid sequence. Percentage overlap between repertoires was computed as shared unique clonotypes divided by the size of the smaller repertoire. Richness of each repertoire was evaluated using RTK rarefaction, the Chao1 estimator, and Recon v2.1 estimates of unobserved clonotypes. Generation probabilities were computed with OLGA for all TCRbeta clonotypes obtained by the gDNA method from a handful of donors. TCRdb stores this immuneACCESS table with in-frame sequences only. Part of the clones is absent; in the studies checked, under half of the shortfall reflects unresolved V genes, and no reason is known for the rest. That table supplies the V and J calls and clone size; D and trimming were determined from the DNA. The sample has some 1,400,000 clones on record, roughly 95% of them singletons. The ten largest make up approximately 1.2% of the sample.

The trim is 2 bases for V and 8 bases for J, with a gap of 19 bases between the germline ends. Taken from cysteine to phenylalanine, the CDR3 has 15 residues. The kept DNA is CDR3 alone, 45 bases in frame from the first base. CDR1 SGHRS and CDR2 YFSETQ were looked up in the germline V gene. The sequenced sample was naive CD4+ T cells sorted from blood. What the cell subset or site label conveys for this sample: CD45RA+ positively selected. The chain uses TRBV5-1 and TRBJ1-2, and possibly TRBD1, on 5 matching bases. The clonotype originates from a man aged 30-40 years in good health. The nucleotide sequence reads as follows: TGCGCCAGCAGCTTCCGACAGTCCGGGGCTCAAGGCTACACCTTC. Its product reads: CASSFRQSGAQGYTF. With the portions outside the CDR3 filled from the reference TRBV5-1 and TRBJ1-2 genes, the complete variable region becomes KAGVTQTPRYLIKTRGQQVTLSCSPISGHRSVSWYQQTPGQGLQFLFEYFSETQRNKGNFPGRFSGRQFSNSRSEMNVSTLELGDSALYLCASSFRQSGAQGYTFGSGTRLTVV.